This T cell receptor (beta chain) was obtained from a study of cytomegalovirus exposure and HLA in healthy donors. V gave up 0 bases and J gave up 1 base; unmatched junction bases: 13. The CDR3 is 21 amino acids. Germline values: CDR1 SGHRS, CDR2 YFSETQ. PCR employed 60 Vbeta and 13 Jbeta primers. Data came from immunoSEQ multiplex PCR; TCRdb stores just in-frame clones and leaves some out. The table lists 75,000 to 100,000 clones, roughly 77% of them singletons. Study findings and constraints: Listed as cytomegalovirus-associated were 170 or so TCR beta chains. An ancestry cluster, one associated with Asian ancestry, reportedly showed fewer N-insertions than the roughly 610-donor mean in a later analysis. Indistinguishable V segments such as TRBV6-2 and TRBV6-3 were excluded.

Note on this clone: Its antigen remains unidentified.

This sequence joins TRBV5-1 and TRBJ2-3; 14 positions match TRBD2. This receptor was identified in a man aged 25-45 years in good health and CMV-seronegative. Sequencing used PBMCs. The CDR3 DNA reads as TGCGCCAGCAGCTTGGATATGAGTGGGACTAGCGGGGGCCTCCGCACAGATACGCAGTATTTT. Translation gives CASSLDMSGTSGGLRTDTQYF. Complete variable domain (other parts from reference TRBV5-1 and TRBJ2-3): KAGVTQTPRYLIKTRGQQVTLSCSPISGHRSVSWYQQTPGQGLQFLFEYFSETQRNKGNFPGRFSGRQFSNSRSEMNVSTLELGDSALYLCASSLDMSGTSGGLRTDTQYFGPGTRLTVL.